These T cell receptor beta chains were read from a single sample in a study of OX40 agonist ivuxolimab in advanced cancers. Profiled with immunoSEQ multiplex PCR; TCRdb holds only in-frame clones, not every one. This table has roughly 87,000 clones, 91% appearing once. The sample consisted of CD4+ or CD8+ T cells sorted from blood, taken in a trial of the OX40 agonist ivuxolimab. The receptors stem from an adult with an advanced solid tumor such as melanoma, head and neck, liver or kidney cancer. CDR3s include the opening cysteine and the closing phenylalanine or tryptophan. A D gene is named only where the DNA matches it firmly. Size tells how often a clone was seen (once, few, many) or the class of an expanded clone, and some rows leave it out.

TRBV4-1,TRBJ2-1,-,-,CASSQDPDSAPNSHNEQFF,TGCGCCAGCAGCCAAGATCCCGATTCAGCTCCTAACTCCCACAATGAGCAGTTCTTC
TRBV23-1,TRBJ1-5,TRBD1,-,CASSQSDRGLCQPQHF,TGCGCCAGCAGTCAATCGGACAGGGGGCTGTGTCAGCCCCAGCATTTT
TRBV4-2,TRBJ1-1,-,-,CASSPLLGGHTEAFF,TGTGCCAGCAGCCCCCTCTTGGGGGGGCACACTGAAGCTTTCTTT
TRBV19,TRBJ2-5,-,-,CASRPSRDIQETQYF,TGTGCCAGTAGGCCCTCCCGGGACATCCAAGAGACCCAGTACTTC
TRBV4-2,TRBJ2-2,TRBD2,-,CASSQDGGLGATGELFF,TGTGCCAGCAGCCAAGATGGGGGACTAGGGGCCACCGGGGAGCTGTTTTTT
TRBV28,TRBJ2-5,-,-,CATCVTGVETQYF,TGTGCCACCTGTGTCACGGGGGTAGAGACCCAGTACTTC
TRBV4-2,TRBJ1-3,-,-,CASSQESYTGNTIYF,TGTGCCAGCAGCCAAGAATCGTATACTGGAAACACCATATATTTT
TRBV30,TRBJ2-1,-,-,CAWTARTEGEQFF,TGTGCCTGGACTGCCCGTACGGAGGGTGAGCAGTTCTTC
TRBV10-2,TRBJ2-7,TRBD1,-,CATSHGQATYEQYF,TGCGCCACCTCACACGGACAGGCCACCTACGAGCAGTACTTC
TRBV10-3,TRBJ1-1,TRBD1,-,CAIAPAGGAEAFF,TGTGCCATCGCCCCCGCAGGGGGGGCTGAAGCTTTCTTT
TRBV7-8,TRBJ2-5,-,-,CASSLGSGLGETQYF,TGTGCCAGCAGCTTAGGTTCGGGATTGGGGGAGACCCAGTACTTC
TRBV4-3,TRBJ1-5,-,-,CASSQDVADSYNQPQHF,TGCGCCAGCAGCCAAGATGTTGCGGACAGCTACAATCAGCCCCAGCATTTT
TRBV5-1,TRBJ1-5,-,-,CASSLGQGGNQPQHF,TGCGCCAGCAGCTTGGGGCAGGGAGGCAATCAGCCCCAGCATTTT
TRBV11-3,TRBJ2-2,TRBD1,-,CASSLGRGRDTGELFF,TGTGCCAGCAGCTTAGGCAGGGGGCGAGACACCGGGGAGCTGTTTTTT
TRBV21-1,TRBJ2-1,-,-,CASSETSDRLYNEQFF,TGTGCCAGCAGCGAGACTAGCGATAGATTATACAATGAGCAGTTCTTC
TRBV30,TRBJ1-1,-,-,CAWSVGGGTEAFF,TGTGCCTGGAGTGTCGGGGGCGGCACTGAAGCTTTCTTT
TRBV11-2,TRBJ2-3,-,-,CASSWSTDTQYF,TGTGCCAGCAGCTGGAGCACAGATACGCAGTATTTT
TRBV10-3,TRBJ1-2,TRBD1,-,CAIRGTGSIYGYTF,TGTGCCATCAGGGGGACAGGGAGTATCTATGGCTACACCTTC
TRBV28,TRBJ2-7,-,-,CASSRVYEQYF,TGTGCCAGCAGTCGGGTTTACGAGCAGTACTTC
TRBV23-1,TRBJ1-5,-,-,CASKIANQPQHF,TGCGCCAGCAAAATTGCGAATCAGCCCCAGCATTTT
TRBV9,TRBJ2-1,TRBD2,few,CASSVVEGLAGVYNEQFF,TGTGCCAGCAGCGTAGTGGAGGGATTAGCGGGGGTCTACAATGAGCAGTTCTTC
TRBV6-5,TRBJ1-1,TRBD1,-,CASSYSPGQGVTEAFF,TGTGCCAGCAGTTACTCGCCGGGACAGGGAGTCACTGAAGCTTTCTTT
TRBV25-1,TRBJ2-1,TRBD2,-,CASTGAGVRNEQFF,TGTGCCAGCACCGGGGCGGGAGTGCGAAATGAGCAGTTCTTC
TRBV28,TRBJ2-3,-,-,CASSLGSTDTQYF,TGTGCCAGCAGTTTAGGGAGCACAGATACGCAGTATTTT
TRBV7-9,TRBJ2-1,TRBD2,-,CASSLLAGIYNEQFF,TGTGCCAGCAGCCTACTAGCGGGGATTTACAATGAGCAGTTCTTC
TRBV2,TRBJ2-3,-,-,CAAYTDTQYF,TGTGCCGCATACACAGATACGCAGTATTTT
TRBV27,TRBJ2-3,-,once,CASSLGGGSWADTQYF,TGTGCCAGCAGTTTGGGCGGCGGCTCATGGGCAGATACGCAGTATTTT
TRBV28,TRBJ1-1,-,-,CASSLLDQKRAFF,TGTGCCAGCAGTTTATTAGACCAAAAGAGGGCTTTCTTT
TRBV28,TRBJ2-1,-,-,CASSLLAKGNEQFF,TGTGCCAGCAGTTTACTAGCCAAGGGCAATGAGCAGTTCTTC
TRBV10-3,TRBJ2-3,-,-,CAISESEGAPDTQYF,TGTGCCATCAGTGAGTCGGAGGGTGCTCCAGATACGCAGTATTTT
TRBV14,TRBJ1-5,TRBD1,-,CASSQSTGAPNQPQHF,TGTGCCAGCAGCCAATCGACAGGGGCTCCCAATCAGCCCCAGCATTTT
TRBV2,TRBJ1-2,-,-,CASIPGQPNYGYTF,TGTGCCAGCATACCGGGACAACCTAACTATGGCTACACCTTC
TRBV18,TRBJ2-1,TRBD2,-,CASSDPWTSGNNEQFF,TGTGCCAGCTCAGACCCGTGGACTAGCGGGAACAATGAGCAGTTCTTC
TRBV28,TRBJ1-5,-,-,CASHVGGAGQPQHF,TGTGCCAGCCACGTGGGGGGGGCGGGGCAGCCCCAGCATTTT
TRBV5-1,TRBJ2-1,-,-,CASSLGGGSEQFF,TGCGCCAGCAGCTTGGGCGGTGGAAGTGAGCAGTTCTTC
TRBV2,TRBJ2-3,-,-,CASSEALGGTDTQYF,TGTGCCAGCAGTGAAGCGCTTGGAGGCACAGATACGCAGTATTTT
TRBV30,TRBJ1-6,-,few,CACVKGEALHF,TGTGCCTGTGTAAAGGGGGAGGCCCTCCACTTT
TRBV16,TRBJ1-5,-,-,CASSEGGSNQPQHF,TGTGCCAGCAGCGAGGGGGGAAGCAATCAGCCCCAGCATTTT
TRBV7-2,TRBJ2-2,-,-,CASSGTPPSGELFF,TGTGCCAGCAGCGGTACTCCACCCTCCGGGGAGCTGTTTTTT
TRBV4-2,TRBJ1-5,-,-,CASSHGNQPQHF,TGTGCCAGCAGCCATGGGAATCAGCCCCAGCATTTT
TRBV28,TRBJ2-4,TRBD1,-,CAGPTHLDRGGNIQYF,TGTGCGGGACCCACTCACCTGGACAGGGGGGGAAACATTCAGTACTTC
TRBV7-3,TRBJ1-4,-,-,CASSTQPQGKNEKLFF,TGTGCCAGCAGCACACAACCGCAGGGGAAGAATGAAAAACTGTTTTTT
TRBV28,TRBJ2-5,-,-,CASRPSHQETQYF,TGTGCCAGCAGGCCGTCCCACCAAGAGACCCAGTACTTC
TRBV30,TRBJ1-6,-,-,CAWKTVSTLHF,TGTGCCTGGAAAACGGTTTCGACCCTCCACTTT
TRBV6-6,TRBJ1-2,TRBD1,-,CASSPDRVNYGYTF,TGTGCCAGCAGTCCGGACAGGGTAAACTATGGCTACACCTTC
TRBV7-6,TRBJ2-1,TRBD2,-,CASSPLSGGSSNEQFF,TGTGCCAGCAGCCCACTTAGCGGGGGCTCATCCAATGAGCAGTTCTTC
TRBV5-1,TRBJ2-5,TRBD1,-,CASSWRDRGETQYF,TGCGCCAGCAGCTGGCGGGACAGGGGGGAGACCCAGTACTTC
TRBV28,TRBJ2-3,-,-,CASLLTDTQYF,TGTGCCAGTCTCCTGACAGATACGCAGTATTTT
TRBV30,TRBJ1-3,-,-,CAWNGGSGNTIYF,TGTGCCTGGAATGGGGGATCTGGAAACACCATATATTTT
TRBV4-1,TRBJ2-5,-,-,CASSLRQQETQYF,TGCGCCAGCAGCCTAAGACAGCAAGAGACCCAGTACTTC
TRBV30,TRBJ1-1,-,-,CAWRRNTEAFF,TGTGCCTGGCGCAGAAACACTGAAGCTTTCTTT
TRBV7-9,TRBJ2-1,-,-,CASSSLRTYNEQFF,TGTGCCAGCAGCTCGCTTCGGACTTACAATGAGCAGTTCTTC